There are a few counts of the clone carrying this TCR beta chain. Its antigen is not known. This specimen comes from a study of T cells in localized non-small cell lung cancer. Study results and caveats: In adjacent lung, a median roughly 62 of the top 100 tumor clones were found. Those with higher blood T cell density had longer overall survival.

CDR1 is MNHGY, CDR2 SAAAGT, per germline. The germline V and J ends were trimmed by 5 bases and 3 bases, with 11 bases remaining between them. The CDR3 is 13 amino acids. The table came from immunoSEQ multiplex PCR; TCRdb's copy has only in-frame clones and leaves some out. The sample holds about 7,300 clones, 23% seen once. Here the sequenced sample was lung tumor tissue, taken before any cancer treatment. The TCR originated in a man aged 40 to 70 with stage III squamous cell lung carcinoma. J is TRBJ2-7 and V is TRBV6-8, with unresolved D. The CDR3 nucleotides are TGTGCCAGCAGTGCCGACGCAGACTACGAGCAGTACTTC. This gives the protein CASSADADYEQYF.